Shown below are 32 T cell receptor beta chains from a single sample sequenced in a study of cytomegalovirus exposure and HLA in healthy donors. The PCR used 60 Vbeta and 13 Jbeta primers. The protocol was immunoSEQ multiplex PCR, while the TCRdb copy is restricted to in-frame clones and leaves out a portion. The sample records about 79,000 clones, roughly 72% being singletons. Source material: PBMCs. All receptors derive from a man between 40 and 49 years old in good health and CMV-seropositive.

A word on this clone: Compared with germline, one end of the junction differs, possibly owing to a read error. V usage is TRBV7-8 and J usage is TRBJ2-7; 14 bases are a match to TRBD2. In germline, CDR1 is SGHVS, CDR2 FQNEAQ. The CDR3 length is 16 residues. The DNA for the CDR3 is TGTGCCAGCAGCTTGTCCGGGACTAGCGGGAGCTTCGAGCGGTACTTC. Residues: CASSLSGTSGSFERYF. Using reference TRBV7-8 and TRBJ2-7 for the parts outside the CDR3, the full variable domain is GAGVSQSPRYKVAKRGQDVALRCDPISGHVSLFWYQQALGQGPEFLTYFQNEAQLDKSGLPSDRFFAERPEGSVSTLKIQRTQQEDSAVYLCASSLSGTSGSFERYFGPGTRLTVT.

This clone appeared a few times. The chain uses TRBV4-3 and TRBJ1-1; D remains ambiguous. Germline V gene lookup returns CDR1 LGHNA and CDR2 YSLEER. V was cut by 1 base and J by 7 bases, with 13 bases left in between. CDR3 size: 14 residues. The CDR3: CASSQVTGMVEAFF. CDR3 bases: TGCGCCAGCAGCCAAGTCACGGGAATGGTTGAAGCTTTCTTT.

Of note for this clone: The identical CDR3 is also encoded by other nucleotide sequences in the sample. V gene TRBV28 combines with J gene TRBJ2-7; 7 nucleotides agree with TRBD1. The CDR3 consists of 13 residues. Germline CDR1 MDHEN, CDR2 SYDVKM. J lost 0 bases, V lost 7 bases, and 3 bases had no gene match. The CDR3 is CASKGQDSYEQYF. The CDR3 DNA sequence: TGTGCCAGCAAAGGACAGGACTCCTACGAGCAGTACTTC.

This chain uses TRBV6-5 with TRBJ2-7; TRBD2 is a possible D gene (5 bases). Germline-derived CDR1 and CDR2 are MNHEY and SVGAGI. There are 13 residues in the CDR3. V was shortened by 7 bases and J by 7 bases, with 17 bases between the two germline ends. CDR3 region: CASTPDWSGEQYF. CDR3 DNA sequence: TGTGCCAGCACTCCCGACTGGTCGGGGGAGCAGTACTTC.

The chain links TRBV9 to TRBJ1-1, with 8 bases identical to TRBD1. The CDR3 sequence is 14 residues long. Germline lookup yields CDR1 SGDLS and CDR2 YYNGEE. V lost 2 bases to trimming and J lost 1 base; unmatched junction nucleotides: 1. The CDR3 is CASSVGTGNTEAFF. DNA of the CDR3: TGTGCCAGCAGCGTCGGGACAGGGAACACTGAAGCTTTCTTT.

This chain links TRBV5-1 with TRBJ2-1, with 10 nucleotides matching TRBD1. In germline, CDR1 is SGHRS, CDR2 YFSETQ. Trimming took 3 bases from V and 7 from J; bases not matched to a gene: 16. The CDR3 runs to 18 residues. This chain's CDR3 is CASSSATGGEVRRNEQFF. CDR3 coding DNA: TGCGCCAGCAGCTCTGCGACAGGGGGCGAGGTAAGGCGGAATGAGCAGTTCTTC. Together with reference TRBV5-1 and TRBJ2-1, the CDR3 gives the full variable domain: KAGVTQTPRYLIKTRGQQVTLSCSPISGHRSVSWYQQTPGQGLQFLFEYFSETQRNKGNFPGRFSGRQFSNSRSEMNVSTLELGDSALYLCASSSATGGEVRRNEQFFGPGTRLTVL.

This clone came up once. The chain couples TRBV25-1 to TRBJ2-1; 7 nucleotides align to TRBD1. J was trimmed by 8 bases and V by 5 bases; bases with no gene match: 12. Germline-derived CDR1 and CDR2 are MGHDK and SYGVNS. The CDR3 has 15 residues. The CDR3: CASSTKGAVVYEQFF. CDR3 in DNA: TGTGCCAGCAGTACCAAGGGGGCGGTGGTTTATGAGCAGTTCTTC.

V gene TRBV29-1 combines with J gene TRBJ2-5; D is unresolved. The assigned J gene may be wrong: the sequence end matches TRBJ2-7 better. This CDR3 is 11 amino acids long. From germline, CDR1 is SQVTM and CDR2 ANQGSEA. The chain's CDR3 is CSVEMSNEQYF. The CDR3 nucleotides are TGCAGCGTTGAAATGTCTAACGAGCAGTACTTC.

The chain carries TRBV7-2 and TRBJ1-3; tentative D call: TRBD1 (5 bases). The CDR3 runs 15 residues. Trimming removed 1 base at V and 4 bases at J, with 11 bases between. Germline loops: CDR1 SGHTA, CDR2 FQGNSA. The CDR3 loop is CASSLEAGSGNTIYF. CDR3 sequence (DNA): TGTGCCAGCAGCTTAGAGGCAGGGTCCGGAAACACCATATATTTT.

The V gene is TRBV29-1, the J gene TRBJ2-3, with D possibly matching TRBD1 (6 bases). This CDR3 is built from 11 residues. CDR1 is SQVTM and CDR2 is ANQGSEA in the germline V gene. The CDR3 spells CSGQFTDTQYF. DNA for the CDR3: TGCAGTGGACAGTTCACAGATACGCAGTATTTT.

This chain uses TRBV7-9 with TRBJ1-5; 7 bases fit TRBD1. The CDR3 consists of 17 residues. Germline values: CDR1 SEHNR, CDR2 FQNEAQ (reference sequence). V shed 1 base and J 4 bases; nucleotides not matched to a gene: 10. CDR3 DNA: TGTGCCAGCAGCTTAGGGTTGGGGCAGGGGGATAATCAGCCCCAGCATTTT. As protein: CASSLGLGQGDNQPQHF.

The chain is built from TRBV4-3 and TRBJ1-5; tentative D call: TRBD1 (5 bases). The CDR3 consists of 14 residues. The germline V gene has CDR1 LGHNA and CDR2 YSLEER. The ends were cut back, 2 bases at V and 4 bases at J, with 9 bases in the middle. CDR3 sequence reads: CASSQPDRNQPQHF. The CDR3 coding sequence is TGCGCCAGCAGCCAACCAGACAGAAATCAGCCCCAGCATTTT.

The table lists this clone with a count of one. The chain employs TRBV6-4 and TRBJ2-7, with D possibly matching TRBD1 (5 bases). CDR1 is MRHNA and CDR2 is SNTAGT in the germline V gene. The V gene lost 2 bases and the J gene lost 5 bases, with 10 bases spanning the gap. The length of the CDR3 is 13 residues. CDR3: CASSDGQGDEQYF. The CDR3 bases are TGTGCCAGCAGTGACGGTCAAGGGGACGAGCAGTACTTC.

In nucleotides, the CDR3 is TGTGCCAGCAGCCAGAGTGAGGGCGCTGAAGCTTTCTTT. It codes for CASSQSEGAEAFF. The gene calls are TRBV2 and TRBJ1-1; D is ambiguous. The germline V gene has CDR1 SNHLY and CDR2 FYNNEI. V was cut by 6 bases and J by 6 bases, with 14 bases left in between. The CDR3 sequence is 13 residues long.

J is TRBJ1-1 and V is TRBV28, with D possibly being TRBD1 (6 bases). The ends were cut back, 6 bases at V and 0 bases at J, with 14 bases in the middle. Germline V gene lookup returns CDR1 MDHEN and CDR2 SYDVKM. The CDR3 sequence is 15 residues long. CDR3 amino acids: CASRTWDTMNTEAFF. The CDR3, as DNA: TGTGCCAGCAGAACCTGGGACACCATGAACACTGAAGCTTTCTTT.

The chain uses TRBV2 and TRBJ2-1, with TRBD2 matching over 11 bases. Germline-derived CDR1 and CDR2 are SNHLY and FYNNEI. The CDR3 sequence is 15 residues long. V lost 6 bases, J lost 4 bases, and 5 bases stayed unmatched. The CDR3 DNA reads TGTGCCAGCAGATATAGCGGGGGGGTGTACAATGAGCAGTTCTTC. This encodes CASRYSGGVYNEQFF.

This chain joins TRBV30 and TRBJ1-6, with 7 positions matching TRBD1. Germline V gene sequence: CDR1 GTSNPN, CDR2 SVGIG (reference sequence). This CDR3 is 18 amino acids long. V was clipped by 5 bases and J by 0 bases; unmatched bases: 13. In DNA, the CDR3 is TGTGCCTGGCTACGGGGACAGCCCCAGAGCTCCTATAATTCACCCCTCCACTTT. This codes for CAWLRGQPQSSYNSPLHF.

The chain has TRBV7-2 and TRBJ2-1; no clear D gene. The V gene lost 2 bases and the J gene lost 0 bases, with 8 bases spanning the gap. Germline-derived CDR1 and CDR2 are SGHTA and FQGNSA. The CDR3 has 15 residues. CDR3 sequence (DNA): TGTGCCAGCAGCTTACCAGCGAGCTCCTACAATGAGCAGTTCTTC. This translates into CASSLPASSYNEQFF.

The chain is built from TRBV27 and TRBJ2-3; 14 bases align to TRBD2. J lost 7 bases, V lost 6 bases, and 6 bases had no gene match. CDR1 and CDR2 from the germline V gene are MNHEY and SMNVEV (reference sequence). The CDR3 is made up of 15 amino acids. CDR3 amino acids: CASSPTSGGAHTQYF. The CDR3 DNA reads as TGTGCCAGCAGCCCGACTAGCGGGGGGGCCCATACGCAGTATTTT.

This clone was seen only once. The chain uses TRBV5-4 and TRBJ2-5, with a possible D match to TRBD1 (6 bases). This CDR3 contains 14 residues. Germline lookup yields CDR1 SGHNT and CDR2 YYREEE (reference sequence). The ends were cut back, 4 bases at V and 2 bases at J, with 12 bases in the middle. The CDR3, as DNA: TGTGCCAGCAGCCCCTGGGACATTCAAGAGACCCAGTACTTC. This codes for CASSPWDIQETQYF.

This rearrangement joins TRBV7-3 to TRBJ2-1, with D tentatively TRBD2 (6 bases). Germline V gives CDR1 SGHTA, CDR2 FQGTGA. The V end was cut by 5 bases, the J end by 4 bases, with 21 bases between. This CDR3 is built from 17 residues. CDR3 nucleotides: TGTGCCAGCAGCCCATCTGGAGGGAGCGGCCTATACAATGAGCAGTTCTTC. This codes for CASSPSGGSGLYNEQFF.

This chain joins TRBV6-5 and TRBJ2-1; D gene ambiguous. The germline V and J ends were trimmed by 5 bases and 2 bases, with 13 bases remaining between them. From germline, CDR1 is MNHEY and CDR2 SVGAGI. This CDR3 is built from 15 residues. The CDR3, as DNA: TGTGCCAGCAGTGGAACAATCGAGGCCTACAATGAGCAGTTCTTC. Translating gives CASSGTIEAYNEQFF.

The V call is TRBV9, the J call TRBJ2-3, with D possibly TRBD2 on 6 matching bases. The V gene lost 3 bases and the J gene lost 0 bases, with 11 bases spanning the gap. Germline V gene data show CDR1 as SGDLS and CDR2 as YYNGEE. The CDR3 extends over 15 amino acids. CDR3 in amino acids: CASSAGLHSTDTQYF. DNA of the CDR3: TGTGCCAGCAGCGCAGGACTACACAGCACAGATACGCAGTATTTT. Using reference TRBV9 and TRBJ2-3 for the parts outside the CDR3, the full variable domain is DSGVTQTPKHLITATGQRVTLRCSPRSGDLSVYWYQQSLDQGLQFLIQYYNGEERAKGNILERFSAQQFPDLHSELNLSSLELGDSALYFCASSAGLHSTDTQYFGPGTRLTVL.

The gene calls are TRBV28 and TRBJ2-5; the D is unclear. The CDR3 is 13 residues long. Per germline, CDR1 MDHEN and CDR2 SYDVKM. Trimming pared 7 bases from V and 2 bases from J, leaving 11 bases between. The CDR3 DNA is TGTGCCAGCATCCCCCGGGTTCAAGAGACCCAGTACTTC. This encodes CASIPRVQETQYF.

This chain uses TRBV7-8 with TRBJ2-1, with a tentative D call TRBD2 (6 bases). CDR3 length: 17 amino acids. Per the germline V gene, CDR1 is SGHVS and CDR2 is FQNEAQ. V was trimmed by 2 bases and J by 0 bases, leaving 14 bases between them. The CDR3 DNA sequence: TGTGCCAGCAGCTTACGGCCCGCGGGACTCTCCTACAATGAGCAGTTCTTC. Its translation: CASSLRPAGLSYNEQFF.

In nucleotides, the CDR3 is TGTGCCAGCAGCCTGGAGGGACTAGCGGGAAGGACAGATACGCAGTATTTT. This encodes CASSLEGLAGRTDTQYF. The V call is TRBV6-4, the J call TRBJ2-3; the match to TRBD2 covers 13 bases. From germline, CDR1 is MRHNA and CDR2 SNTAGT. The CDR3 is 17 residues long. The trim removed 6 bases at V and 3 bases at J, leaving 9 bases unmatched.

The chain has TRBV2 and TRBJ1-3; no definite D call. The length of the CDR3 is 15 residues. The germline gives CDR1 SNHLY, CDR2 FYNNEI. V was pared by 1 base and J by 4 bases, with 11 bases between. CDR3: CASSEGRERGNTIYF. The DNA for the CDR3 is TGTGCCAGCAGTGAAGGAAGGGAGAGAGGAAACACCATATATTTT.

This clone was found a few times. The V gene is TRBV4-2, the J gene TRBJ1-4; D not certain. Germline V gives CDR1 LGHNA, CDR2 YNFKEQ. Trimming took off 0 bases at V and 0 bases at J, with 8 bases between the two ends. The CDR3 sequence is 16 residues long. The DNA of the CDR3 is TGTGCCAGCAGCCAAGAGAGGGCCCCAACTAATGAAAAACTGTTTTTT. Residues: CASSQERAPTNEKLFF.

The CDR3 DNA reads TGTGCCAGTAGTGAACTTACCCTCTTGCCTGAAGCTTTCTTT. Translation: CASSELTLLPEAFF. The chain employs TRBV19 and TRBJ1-1; D remains ambiguous. The CDR3 totals 14 residues. CDR1 is LNHDA and CDR2 is SQIVND in the germline V gene (reference sequence). Between the trimmed V and J ends, which lost 5 bases and 6 bases, there was a span of 16 bases.

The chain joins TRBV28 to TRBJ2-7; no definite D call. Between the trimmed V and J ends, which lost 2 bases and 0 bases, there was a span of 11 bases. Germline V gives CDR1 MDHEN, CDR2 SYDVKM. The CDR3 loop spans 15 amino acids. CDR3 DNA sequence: TGTGCCAGCAGTTTAAGTGGGTCTAGCTCCTACGAGCAGTACTTC. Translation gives CASSLSGSSSYEQYF.

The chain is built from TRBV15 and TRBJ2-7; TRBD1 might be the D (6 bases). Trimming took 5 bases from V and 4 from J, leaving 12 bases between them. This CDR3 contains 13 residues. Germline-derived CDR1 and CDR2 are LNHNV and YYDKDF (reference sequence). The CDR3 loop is CATSPNQGYEQYF. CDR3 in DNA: TGTGCCACCAGCCCAAACCAGGGGTACGAGCAGTACTTC.

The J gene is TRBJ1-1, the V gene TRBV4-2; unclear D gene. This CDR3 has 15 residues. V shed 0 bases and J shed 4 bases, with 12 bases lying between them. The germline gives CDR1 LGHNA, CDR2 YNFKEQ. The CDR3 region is CASSQDMSGGTEAFF. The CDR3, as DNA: TGTGCCAGCAGCCAAGATATGTCAGGAGGCACTGAAGCTTTCTTT.